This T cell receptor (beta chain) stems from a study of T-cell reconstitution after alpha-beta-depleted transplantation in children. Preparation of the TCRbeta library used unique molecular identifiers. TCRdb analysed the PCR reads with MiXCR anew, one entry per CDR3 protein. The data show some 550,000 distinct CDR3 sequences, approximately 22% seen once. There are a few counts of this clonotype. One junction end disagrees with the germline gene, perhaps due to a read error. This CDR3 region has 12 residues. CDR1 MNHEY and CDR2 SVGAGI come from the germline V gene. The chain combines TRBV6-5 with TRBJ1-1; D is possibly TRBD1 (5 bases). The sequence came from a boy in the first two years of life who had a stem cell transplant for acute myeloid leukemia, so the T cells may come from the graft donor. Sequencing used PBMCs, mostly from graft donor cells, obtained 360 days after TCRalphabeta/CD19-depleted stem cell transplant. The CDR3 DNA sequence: TGTGCCAGCAGTTACGGGGGGACTGAAGCTGTCTTT. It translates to CASSYGGTEAVF.